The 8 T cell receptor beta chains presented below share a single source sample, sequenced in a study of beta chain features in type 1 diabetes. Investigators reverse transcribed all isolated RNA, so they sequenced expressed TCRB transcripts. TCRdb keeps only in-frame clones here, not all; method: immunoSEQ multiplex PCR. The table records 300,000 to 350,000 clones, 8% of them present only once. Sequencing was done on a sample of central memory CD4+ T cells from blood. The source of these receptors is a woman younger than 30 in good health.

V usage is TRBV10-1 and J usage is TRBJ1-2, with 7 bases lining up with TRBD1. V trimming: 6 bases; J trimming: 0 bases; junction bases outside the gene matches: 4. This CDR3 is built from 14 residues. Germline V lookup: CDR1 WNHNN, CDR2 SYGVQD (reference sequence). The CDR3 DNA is TGCGCCAGCAGAGGGACAGAAACTAACTATGGCTACACCTTC. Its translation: CASRGTETNYGYTF.

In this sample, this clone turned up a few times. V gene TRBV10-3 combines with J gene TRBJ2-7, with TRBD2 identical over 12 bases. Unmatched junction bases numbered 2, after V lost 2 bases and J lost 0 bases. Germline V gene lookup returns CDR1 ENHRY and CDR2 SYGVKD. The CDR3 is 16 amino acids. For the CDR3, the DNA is TGTGCCATCAGTGAGGAGACTAGCGGGAGCTCCTACGAGCAGTACTTC. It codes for CAISEETSGSSYEQYF.

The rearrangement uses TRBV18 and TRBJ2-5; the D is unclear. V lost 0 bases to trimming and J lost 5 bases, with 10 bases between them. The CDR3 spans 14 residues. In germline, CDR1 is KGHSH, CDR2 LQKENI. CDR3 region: CASSPPSQLETQYF. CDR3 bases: TGTGCCAGCTCACCACCGTCCCAGCTGGAGACCCAGTACTTC.

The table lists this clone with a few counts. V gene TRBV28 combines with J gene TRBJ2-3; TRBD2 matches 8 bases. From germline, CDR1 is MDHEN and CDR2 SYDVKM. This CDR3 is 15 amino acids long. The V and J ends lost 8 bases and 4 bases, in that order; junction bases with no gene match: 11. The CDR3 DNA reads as TGTGCCAGCTCCCCGAGCGGGAGAGGGTCAGATACGCAGTATTTT. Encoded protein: CASSPSGRGSDTQYF.

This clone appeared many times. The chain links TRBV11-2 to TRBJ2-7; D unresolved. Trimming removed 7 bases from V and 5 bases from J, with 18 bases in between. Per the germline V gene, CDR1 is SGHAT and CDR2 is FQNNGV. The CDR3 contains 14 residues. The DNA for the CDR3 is TGTGCCAGCACCAAGGACCTCTCGGGTGACGAGCAGTACTTC. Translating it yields CASTKDLSGDEQYF.

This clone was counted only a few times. Here the CDR3 reads CASRHSSGSSYNEQFF. DNA of the CDR3: TGTGCCAGCAGGCATTCCAGCGGGAGCTCCTACAATGAGCAGTTCTTC. The J gene is TRBJ2-1, the V gene TRBV7-9; TRBD2 aligns across 8 bases. J lost 0 bases, V lost 6 bases, and 7 bases had no gene match. This CDR3 has 16 amino acids. Looked up from germline, CDR1 is SEHNR and CDR2 is FQNEAQ (reference sequence).

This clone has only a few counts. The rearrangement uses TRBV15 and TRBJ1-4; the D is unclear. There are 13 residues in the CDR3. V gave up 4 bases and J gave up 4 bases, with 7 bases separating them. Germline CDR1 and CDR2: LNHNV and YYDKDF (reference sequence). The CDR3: CATSTQLNEKLFF. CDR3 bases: TGTGCCACCAGCACTCAGCTTAATGAAAAACTGTTTTTT. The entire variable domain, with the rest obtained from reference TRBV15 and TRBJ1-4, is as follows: DAMVIQNPRYQVTQFGKPVTLSCSQTLNHNVMYWYQQKSSQAPKLLFHYYDKDFNNEADTPDNFQSRRPNTSFCFLDIRSPGLGDTAMYLCATSTQLNEKLFFGSGTQLSVL.

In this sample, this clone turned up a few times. DNA of the CDR3: TGCAGCCGCGATGGCGGGAACGAGCAGTTCTTC. Translating it yields CSRDGGNEQFF. This rearrangement joins TRBV20-1 to TRBJ2-1; tentative D call: TRBD2 (6 bases). The CDR3 consists of 11 residues. The germline V gene has CDR1 DFQATT and CDR2 SNEGSKA (reference sequence).